This T cell receptor beta chain was identified during a study of early T cells in non-severe SARS-CoV-2 infection (dated by TCRdb to about 2021). At the level of the whole study: Because TCR sequencing relied on bulk RNA taken from unsorted whole blood, pairing of alpha and beta chains was not possible.

In its sample, this clonotype was seen many times. Its antigen is still unknown. No much larger clonotype is one base removed from it; base qualities were not supplied. Findings and caveats that apply to the study as a whole: VDJdb matching was skewed toward anti-spike CD8 responses, so virus-specific expansions were likely underestimated and private and CD4 specificities were missed.

A case-control design nested within a healthcare worker cohort in London, UK, was used, with weekly nasopharyngeal swab PCR tests and blood sampling performed. Between 23 and 31 March 2020, the week of the UK lockdown, healthcare workers were enrolled and then followed up weekly for as long as 16 weeks. Taken from cysteine to phenylalanine, the CDR3 has 14 residues. Kept here is only the CDR3 DNA, which spans 42 bases and is read in frame from base 1. The junction shows trimming of 6 bases on V and 5 bases on J, plus 16 bases between the germline ends. To prepare the library, 5' RACE was applied. These reads were obtained on a NextSeq 500. The TCR library protocol attached unique molecular identifiers to individual cDNA molecules to correct for sequencing error and PCR bias. TCR alpha and beta chains were both sequenced, and the abundances of alpha and beta sequences in each sample were closely correlated with each other. In the original analysis: Decombinator V4 was used to annotate TCR sequences for V gene, J gene and CDR3. TCRs were defined as expanded if a significant change between any two time points was detected under a Poisson model with p below 0.0001. Abundances of TCRs were expressed as counts per million after normalisation to the total number of TCRs sequenced in each sample. MAIT TCRs were defined by TRAV1-2 paired with TRAJ12, TRAJ20 or TRAJ33, and iNKT TCRs by TRAV10 paired with TRAJ18. VDJdb, accessed on 1 November 2021, was searched for TCRs annotated for CMV, EBV and SARS-CoV-2, and TCRs annotated for more than one antigen were excluded. TCRdb took the public reads, trimmed them with fastp at Q25, ran MiXCR for clone calling and kept in-frame beta chains. CDR3 protein sequences are deduplicated, and each keeps its most common genes and DNA. None of the V and J calls come from the authors' own analysis; TCRdb made them. The sample table lists 27,000 or so distinct CDR3 sequences, about 3.8% of them with a count of one. Roughly 8% of the sample comes from the top ten.

The source of this sequence is an adult who was a healthcare worker with PCR-confirmed SARS-CoV-2 infection or an uninfected control (not recorded which). The sample comprised whole blood. The sequence is built from TRBV12-3 or TRBV12-4 and TRBJ2-5; a weak D assignment points to TRBD1 (6 bases agree). The DNA is TGTGCCAGCAGGGTACAGGGACGCGGGGAGACCCAGTACTTC. This yields the protein CASRVQGRGETQYF.